This TCR beta chain was sequenced during a study of Ad26.COV2.S vaccination and SARS-CoV-2 variants listed by TCRdb under 2021. Turning to the overall study: Vaccine-arm donors came from COV1001, a multicentre, randomized, double-blind, placebo-controlled phase I-IIa trial of Ad26.COV2.S in healthy adults. Sequencing of the TCRbeta repertoire served to evaluate the specificity and breadth of SARS-CoV-2-reactive T cell receptors following Ad26.COV2.S vaccination. Dosing of Ad26.COV2.S was intramuscular, at either 5x10^10 or 1x10^11 viral particles, delivered as one shot or as two shots spaced 56 days apart. Trial participants were randomized into five groups of five: low-dose or high-dose Ad26.COV2.S given once or twice, or placebo on both occasions. Blinding of investigators to trial group allocation was maintained during experiments and outcome assessment. A total of 32 samples were included in the TCR-sequenced set, comprising 19 Ad26.COV2.S vaccine recipients, 5 placebo recipients and 8 SARS-CoV-2 convalescent individuals. General study outcomes and caveats: According to the authors, total T cell responses may have been underestimated by the TCR breadth and depth analyses. Non-spike TCR breadth was comparable between vaccine and placebo recipients, consistent with the vaccine containing only spike. After vaccination, substantial breadth of spike-specific CD8+ and CD4+ T cell responses was reported. Compared with placebo recipients, Ad26.COV2.S recipients showed higher spike-specific TCR breadth (P = 0.0014). Comparing responses between vaccine doses or regimens was not something the study was powered to do.

Spanning cysteine to phenylalanine, the CDR3 consists of 13 amino acids. The only DNA kept is the CDR3, 39 bases in frame from the first base. Trimming takes 0 bases from V and 2 bases from J, and the germline ends sit 6 bases apart. The germline V gene encodes CDR1 SGHNT and CDR2 YYREEE (reference sequence). The immunoSEQ Assay was the method used to sequence TCRbeta CDR3 regions. After extraction, genomic DNA underwent amplification by bias-controlled multiplex PCR, followed by high-throughput sequencing. On the authors' methods: To quantify the absolute abundance of every unique TCRbeta CDR3 region, sequences were collapsed and filtered. T cell fraction was estimated by normalizing TCRbeta template counts to usable DNA, with usable DNA measured through amplification of reference genes found in all nucleated cells. Repertoire TCRs were annotated as SARS-CoV-2-specific when V gene, CDR3 amino acid sequence and J gene were exactly matched to a known reactive TCR set. The reference SARS-CoV-2 TCR set was obtained from MIRA and was filtered for enrichment in COVID-19-positive ImmuneCODE repertoires, whereby public or cross-reactive TCRs were removed. Based on the MIRA antigens, annotated TCRs were further analysed at the level of specific ORF or position within ORF. Depth was the summed frequency of annotated unique rearrangements, while breadth was defined as annotated unique rearrangements over total unique productive rearrangements. Two-sided Wilcoxon rank-sum tests were used to compare TCR breadth between groups. What TCRdb holds here is the immuneACCESS table cut down to in-frame rearrangements. Part of the clones is not present; checked against another copy, under half of the missing clones reflect an unresolved V gene, and the others are unexplained. That table is the source of V, J and clone size, and D and trimming were worked out from the DNA. The sample records fewer than 400,000 clones, around 81% of which are singletons. The ten most abundant clones make up 2.1% of the sample.

To note about this clone: It lacks a known antigen. The sample holds no much larger clone one base away, and base qualities are not on file.

The intended sense of this specimen's treatment or condition label: some 20 received Ad26.COV2.S at low or high dose, single or two shots; roughly five received placebo; per-sample allocation not given. Repertoires of vaccine and placebo recipients were sequenced from samples collected on day 63 after the first injection. Between 29 July and 7 August 2020, Cohort 1b enrolled some 25 adults aged 18-55 years at one site in Boston, USA. As a vaccine, Ad26.COV2.S was a replication-incompetent adenovirus type 26 vector that expressed a prefusion-stabilized SARS-CoV-2 spike protein derived from the original Wuhan strain.

The sample here was peripheral blood, taken in a trial of Ad26.COV2.S vaccine versus placebo. This clonotype was sampled from a person between 18 and 65 years old who received the Ad26.COV2.S COVID-19 vaccine or a placebo. Recombination connected TRBV5-4 to TRBJ2-7, with no D gene named confidently. The DNA sequence is as follows: TGTGCCAGCAGCTTGGAAGGGCCCTACGAGCAGTACTTC. Its coded protein is CASSLEGPYEQYF. Reference TRBV5-4 and TRBJ2-7 proteins supply the regions before and after the CDR3; the full variable domain is: ETGVTQSPTHLIKTRGQQVTLRCSSQSGHNTVSWYQQALGQGPQFIFQYYREEENGRGNFPPRFSGLQFPNYSSELNVNALELDDSALYLCASSLEGPYEQYFGPGTRLTVT.